The 10 T cell receptor beta chains reported below all come from one sample, sequenced in a study of glioma-infiltrating T cells. Using RNA template, CDR3s of TCR alpha and beta were amplified with iRepertoire arm-PCR. TCRdb used MiXCR to reprocess the multiplex PCR reads, holding one entry per CDR3 protein. Of roughly 130,000 distinct CDR3 sequences detected, about 25% appear once; the ten largest clones hold about a quarter. The specimen was glioma tissue, nonneoplastic brain tissue, or PBMCs (not recorded which). These TCRs come from a human donor with low-grade glioma or glioblastoma, undergoing nonglioma brain surgery, or in good health (not recorded which).

This clonotype showed up just a few times. This chain links TRBV7-2 with TRBJ1-1; TRBD1 is a possible D gene (5 bases). V dropped 1 base and J dropped 0 bases, with 6 bases sitting between them. Germline-derived CDR1 and CDR2 are SGHTA and FQGNSA. CDR3 length: 14 amino acids. The CDR3 spells CASSLVGVNTEAFF. The CDR3 DNA follows: TGTGCCAGCAGCTTAGTAGGGGTGAACACTGAAGCTTTCTTT.

Comments on this clonotype: One end of the junction is discordant with germline, which a read error may explain. CDR3 bases: TGCAATGCTAGAGACAGGAATTCGGGAAACACCATATATTTT. Translating it yields CNARDRNSGNTIYF. This chain uses TRBV20-1 with TRBJ1-3; D is perhaps TRBD1 (6 bases). Germline-derived CDR1 and CDR2 are DFQATT and SNEGSKA (reference sequence). The CDR3 is made up of 14 amino acids.

The table lists this clonotype with a few counts. This sequence joins TRBV6-1 and TRBJ2-7, with D possibly matching TRBD1 (6 bases). CDR1 is MNHNS and CDR2 is SASEGT in the germline V gene. Between the trimmed V and J ends, which lost 10 bases and 3 bases, there was a span of 19 bases. The CDR3 contains 14 residues. CDR3 in DNA: TGTGCCATCAGCCTAGGCCCACAGGGCTACGAGCAGTACGTC. It is translated as CAISLGPQGYEQYV.

This clonotype was picked up a small number of times. CDR3 in DNA: TGTGCCAGCTCAGAAAATACAGGGGACGAGCAGTACGTC. Its translation: CASSENTGDEQYV. The chain joins TRBV18 to TRBJ2-7; 7 bases align to TRBD1. The V gene's germline CDR1 is KGHSH and CDR2 LQKENI. This CDR3 is built from 13 residues. J was trimmed by 5 bases and V by 5 bases; bases with no gene match: 6.

This rearrangement joins TRBV4-1 to TRBJ1-5; D not resolved. The V end lost 1 base, the J end lost 4 bases, and 8 bases lay between the germline ends. This CDR3 contains 14 residues. Germline CDR1 and CDR2: MGHRA and YSYEKL. The CDR3 here is CASSQVGENQPQHF. CDR3 sequence (DNA): TGCGCCAGCAGCCAAGTTGGGGAAAATCAGCCCCAGCATTTT.

This clonotype was seen more than once but under ten times. The V call is TRBV19, the J call TRBJ2-1; D not resolved. This CDR3 contains 14 residues. Germline V gene sequence: CDR1 LNHDA, CDR2 SQIVND (reference sequence). V was pared by 10 bases and J by 5 bases, with 18 bases between. Written as DNA, the CDR3 is TGTGCCACCCAATTGGGCCCCCTGAACAATGAGCAGTTCTTC. This codes for CATQLGPLNNEQFF.

This clonotype was seen repeatedly, ten times or more. The chain uses TRBV20-1 and TRBJ1-4; no definite D call. The CDR3 is 14 residues long. Germline lookup yields CDR1 DFQATT and CDR2 SNEGSKA (reference sequence). Deletions cut 2 bases from V and 0 bases from J, with 7 bases between. CDR3 sequence reads: CSARPDATNEKLFF. The CDR3 DNA sequence: TGCAGTGCTAGACCCGATGCAACTAATGAAAAACTGTTTTTT.

The V and J genes are TRBV28 and TRBJ2-5, with D hard to call. This CDR3 has 12 residues. CDR1 MDHEN and CDR2 SYDVKM come from the germline V gene. Trimming stripped 2 bases from V and 5 bases from J, with 6 bases between. This chain's CDR3 is CASSLTSETQYF. Written as DNA, the CDR3 is TGTGCCAGCAGTTTAACGTCGGAGACCCAGTACTTC.

V and J are TRBV24-1 and TRBJ2-4, with 7 positions matching TRBD2. Germline V gives CDR1 KGHDR, CDR2 SFDVKD. Germline trimming cut 3 bases from V and 5 bases from J; bases unmatched to any gene: 6. The CDR3 sequence is 15 residues long. CDR3 in amino acids: CATSDQKRGQNIQYF. The CDR3 DNA reads TGTGCCACCAGTGATCAGAAGCGGGGTCAAAACATTCAGTACTTC.

The chain has TRBV20-1 and TRBJ2-1, with 8 bases matching TRBD2. V dropped 0 bases and J dropped 8; count of bases not matched to a gene: 9. From germline, CDR1 is DFQATT and CDR2 SNEGSKA (reference sequence). The CDR3 sequence is 15 residues long. Here the CDR3 reads CSARDPAGAKDEQFF. The CDR3 DNA follows: TGCAGTGCTAGAGATCCAGCGGGGGCCAAGGATGAGCAGTTCTTC.